This T cell receptor (beta chain) was recovered during a study of cytomegalovirus exposure and HLA in healthy donors. Whole-study context: In a previous analysis, 117 million unique TCR beta sequences were found from 150 million to 200 million T cells. Unique TCRs numbering around 80 million, obtained from HLA-typed donors, made up an early data release.

The PCR made use of 60 Vbeta and 13 Jbeta primers. TCRdb keeps only in-frame clones here, not all; method: immunoSEQ multiplex PCR. The sample records 150,000 to 170,000 clones, around 80% being singletons. Study-level findings and limits: Upon later analysis, TCR association rates were observed to vary by HLA locus, being highest for DRB1 and lowest for HLA-C.

Notes on this clone: Its antigen remains unknown.

Everyone who donated was a healthy bone marrow donor. Germline lookup yields CDR1 SGHVS and CDR2 FNYEAQ. The CDR3 is 15 amino acids. Unmatched junction bases numbered 0, after V lost 1 base and J lost 5 bases. The chain combines TRBV7-6 with TRBJ2-1; 12 bases match TRBD2. Material for sequencing was PBMCs. This receptor was identified in a woman in her thirties or forties in good health and CMV-seronegative. The CDR3 loop is CASSLGLAGDNEQFF. CDR3 DNA sequence: TGTGCCAGCAGCTTAGGACTAGCGGGAGACAATGAGCAGTTCTTC.